The 27 T cell receptor beta chains below were found in one sample sequenced in a study of early T cells in non-severe SARS-CoV-2 infection. TCRdb used MiXCR to reprocess the 5' RACE reads, holding one entry per CDR3 protein. The sample consists of 75,000 to 100,000 distinct CDR3 sequences, approximately 15% of them appearing once. Material for sequencing was whole blood. The receptors derive from an adult who was a healthcare worker with PCR-confirmed SARS-CoV-2 infection or an uninfected control (not recorded which).

Note on this clonotype: This sequence may be a read error, since a much larger clone differs from it by one base. The J gene is TRBJ2-5, the V gene TRBV9; 7 bases fit TRBD2. V shed 5 bases, J shed 1 base, and the junction held 8 bases outside the gene matches. The length of the CDR3 is 15 residues. Per the germline V gene, CDR1 is SGDLS and CDR2 is YYNGEE. The CDR3 loop is CASRRSGAVQETQYF. In nucleotides, the CDR3 is TGTGCCAGCAGAAGGAGCGGGGCGGTCCAAGAGACCCAGTACTTC.

This clonotype was seen at least ten times. The chain couples TRBV28 to TRBJ2-3; D unclear. The germline gives CDR1 MDHEN, CDR2 SYDVKM. V gave up 6 bases and J gave up 4 bases, with 8 bases separating them. The CDR3 spans 12 residues. The CDR3: CASSPVSDTQYF. The CDR3 DNA reads as TGTGCCAGCAGCCCAGTTTCAGATACGCAGTATTTT.

The chain carries TRBV11-2 and TRBJ1-2; tentative D call: TRBD1 (6 bases). The V gene lost 5 bases and the J gene lost 0 bases, with 16 bases spanning the gap. This CDR3 contains 16 residues. Looked up from germline, CDR1 is SGHAT and CDR2 is FQNNGV. The CDR3 reads CASSPGQLTTNYGYTF. In nucleotides, the CDR3 is TGTGCCAGCAGCCCTGGACAGCTCACAACTAACTATGGCTACACCTTC.

This clonotype was detected a few times. This chain uses TRBV6-6 with TRBJ2-2; no firm D call. The length of the CDR3 is 15 residues. Germline assignment: CDR1 MNHNY and CDR2 SVGAGI (reference sequence). The ends were cut back, 5 bases at V and 0 bases at J, with 10 bases in the middle. The CDR3 nucleotides read TGTGCCAGCAGTACTACACCCGCGAACACCGGGGAGCTGTTTTTT. This sequence encodes CASSTTPANTGELFF.

The genes are TRBV12-3 or TRBV12-4 and TRBJ2-7, with 11 bases lining up with TRBD2. CDR3 length: 15 amino acids. V was clipped by 6 bases and J by 3 bases; unmatched bases: 7. The CDR3 is CASSPRLAGNYEQYF. The CDR3 DNA is TGTGCCAGCAGCCCACGACTAGCGGGGAACTACGAGCAGTACTTC.

This clonotype was seen a handful of times. The chain carries TRBV29-1 and TRBJ2-3; no firm D call. In germline, CDR1 is SQVTM, CDR2 ANQGSEA. This CDR3 is built from 14 residues. V lost 7 bases to trimming and J lost 0 bases, with 14 bases between them. The CDR3 DNA is TGCAGCGCAACGCTTGTGGCCAGCACAGATACGCAGTATTTT. This sequence encodes CSATLVASTDTQYF.

Comments on this clonotype: The junction and the germline gene differ at one end; a read error may be behind it. The chain carries TRBV7-3 and TRBJ1-6; TRBD1 matches 7 bases. The CDR3 loop spans 14 amino acids. Germline V CDR1 and CDR2: SGHTA, FQGTGA. The CDR3 DNA follows: TGTGTCAGCAGCGCACGACAGGGCGATTCACCCCTCCACTTT. It codes for CVSSARQGDSPLHF.

In this sample, this clonotype turned up a few times. This chain links TRBV7-9 with TRBJ2-7, with 13 bases aligning to TRBD2. The V gene end was trimmed by 5 bases and the J gene end by 2 bases; junction bases not matched to a gene: 9. This CDR3 has 17 amino acids. The germline CDR1 and CDR2 sequences are SEHNR and FQNEAQ (reference sequence). The CDR3 region is CASSGTSGKRVTYEQYF. The CDR3 DNA reads as TGTGCCAGCAGCGGGACTAGCGGGAAGAGGGTTACCTACGAGCAGTACTTC.

This chain connects TRBV11-2 to TRBJ2-5; a possible D gene is TRBD1 (6 bases). The CDR3 covers 15 residues. CDR1 SGHAT and CDR2 FQNNGV come from the germline V gene. Trimming left V 0 bases short and J 3 bases short, with 11 bases between. The CDR3 coding sequence is TGTGCCAGCAGCTTAGATGCAGGGGCGGAAGAGACCCAGTACTTC. Translated: CASSLDAGAEETQYF.

This clonotype was found a few times. The rearrangement uses TRBV7-9 and TRBJ1-2; tentatively, D is TRBD1 (6 bases). Germline-derived CDR1 and CDR2 are SEHNR and FQNEAQ (reference sequence). Trimming shortened V by 3 bases and J by 9 bases, and 23 bases separated the two germline ends. The CDR3 length is 16 residues. The CDR3 nucleotides are TGTGCCAGCAGCTTCACCCCCGGACAGACTTACTCGAGCTACACCTTC. It codes for CASSFTPGQTYSSYTF.

This clonotype occurred a few times. The V and J genes are TRBV5-6 and TRBJ2-7, with D perhaps being TRBD1 or TRBD2 (6 bases each). Germline CDR1 reads SGHDT; CDR2 reads YYEEEE. The CDR3 runs to 13 residues. Deletions cut 4 bases from V and 5 bases from J, with 13 bases between. The CDR3 sequence: CASSAGQPDEQYF. CDR3 DNA sequence: TGTGCCAGCAGCGCGGGACAACCGGACGAGCAGTACTTC.

The V call is TRBV29-1, the J call TRBJ2-7; TRBD1 matches at 10 bases. J was trimmed by 1 base and V by 5 bases; bases with no gene match: 8. This CDR3 spans 15 amino acids. CDR1 and CDR2 from the germline V gene are SQVTM and ANQGSEA. The CDR3 nucleotides are TGCAGCGTTACTATCGGGACAGGGGATTCCTACGAGCAGTACTTC. This codes for CSVTIGTGDSYEQYF.

This clonotype was seen more than once but under ten times. V usage is TRBV20-1 and J usage is TRBJ2-3; a weak D match, TRBD2 (5 bases). Trimming cost V 1 base and J 5 bases, with 7 bases left between them. This CDR3 spans 12 amino acids. In germline, CDR1 is DFQATT, CDR2 SNEGSKA (reference sequence). The CDR3 DNA is TGCAGTGCTAGAGGGAGGATAGATACGCAGTATTTT. Its protein product is CSARGRIDTQYF.

V gene TRBV7-6 combines with J gene TRBJ2-7; D is perhaps TRBD1 or TRBD2 (5 bases each). V was pared by 5 bases and J by 5 bases, with 13 bases between. The CDR3 sequence is 13 residues long. Germline-derived CDR1 and CDR2 are SGHVS and FNYEAQ. This CDR3 is CASSRTQGDEQYF. CDR3 nucleotide sequence: TGTGCCAGCAGCCGTACCCAGGGAGACGAGCAGTACTTC.

This clonotype was detected a few times. The J gene is TRBJ2-2, the V gene TRBV2; no clear D. This CDR3 is built from 12 residues. V was trimmed by 3 bases and J by 9 bases, leaving 8 bases between them. Per the germline V gene, CDR1 is SNHLY and CDR2 is FYNNEI. CDR3 coding DNA: TGTGCCAGCAGTGACGAGTTTAGGGAGCTGTTTTTT. Amino acid sequence: CASSDEFRELFF.

The chain uses TRBV11-2 and TRBJ2-7; D tentatively fits TRBD1 or TRBD2 (5 bases each). The germline V gene has CDR1 SGHAT and CDR2 FQNNGV. CDR3 length equals 14 residues. Trimming removed 2 bases at V and 3 bases at J, with 11 bases between. The CDR3 DNA reads TGTGCCAGCAGCTTATTGGGACCCCGCTACGAGCAGTACTTC. It translates to CASSLLGPRYEQYF.

This clonotype appeared a few times. The V call is TRBV9, the J call TRBJ2-1; D gene unclear. This CDR3 spans 18 amino acids. Deletions cut 1 base from V and 0 bases from J, with 17 bases between. The germline V gene has CDR1 SGDLS and CDR2 YYNGEE. The CDR3, as DNA: TGTGCCAGCAGCGTAAGTGGAAGTGAGCCCAGCTCCTACAATGAGCAGTTCTTC. Translated, it gives CASSVSGSEPSSYNEQFF. The full variable domain, in which reference TRBV9 and TRBJ2-1 provide the parts outside the CDR3, is DSGVTQTPKHLITATGQRVTLRCSPRSGDLSVYWYQQSLDQGLQFLIQYYNGEERAKGNILERFSAQQFPDLHSELNLSSLELGDSALYFCASSVSGSEPSSYNEQFFGPGTRLTVL.

The chain has TRBV7-8 and TRBJ1-1; D not resolved. Per germline, CDR1 SGHVS and CDR2 FQNEAQ. V was cut by 4 bases and J by 1 base, with 7 bases left in between. CDR3 length equals 13 residues. CDR3 sequence reads: CASSSTENTEAFF. The CDR3 nucleotides are TGTGCCAGCAGCTCCACAGAGAACACTGAAGCTTTCTTT. The full variable domain, with the rest looked up from reference TRBV7-8 and TRBJ1-1, is GAGVSQSPRYKVAKRGQDVALRCDPISGHVSLFWYQQALGQGPEFLTYFQNEAQLDKSGLPSDRFFAERPEGSVSTLKIQRTQQEDSAVYLCASSSTENTEAFFGQGTRLTVV.

The V call is TRBV20-1, the J call TRBJ2-7; D might be TRBD1 (5 bases). The CDR3 length is 17 residues. The V end was cut by 3 bases, the J end by 2 bases, with 23 bases between. Germline-derived CDR1 and CDR2 are DFQATT and SNEGSKA (reference sequence). The CDR3 DNA reads as TGCAGTGCTAGGGGGCGGATAAGGGGCACAGGACCCTACGAGCAGTACTTC. Its protein is CSARGRIRGTGPYEQYF.

This clonotype was seen more than once but under ten times. The chain combines TRBV27 with TRBJ2-7; perhaps TRBD2 as D (5 bases). CDR3 length equals 14 residues. Trimming removed 5 bases from V and 3 bases from J, with 14 bases in between. Germline values: CDR1 MNHEY, CDR2 SMNVEV (reference sequence). The CDR3 spells CASSPRESYYEQYF. DNA for the CDR3: TGTGCCAGCAGTCCCCGGGAAAGTTACTACGAGCAGTACTTC.

In this sample, this clonotype turned up many times. J is TRBJ2-3 and V is TRBV13; 7 bases line up with TRBD2. The CDR3 has 15 residues. V trimming: 1 base; J trimming: 4 bases; junction bases outside the gene matches: 5. Germline lookup yields CDR1 PRHDT and CDR2 FYEKMQ (reference sequence). Written as DNA, the CDR3 is TGTGCCAGCAGCTTAGAGGCGGGAGCGGCAGATACGCAGTATTTT. Translating gives CASSLEAGAADTQYF. The entire variable domain, with the rest obtained from reference TRBV13 and TRBJ2-3, is as follows: AAGVIQSPRHLIKEKRETATLKCYPIPRHDTVYWYQQGPGQDPQFLISFYEKMQSDKGSIPDRFSAQQFSDYHSELNMSSLELGDSALYFCASSLEAGAADTQYFGPGTRLTVL.

V usage is TRBV20-1 and J usage is TRBJ2-7, with D hard to call. The CDR3 totals 13 residues. The V and J ends lost 0 bases and 0 bases respectively, with 6 bases between them. The V gene's germline CDR1 is DFQATT and CDR2 SNEGSKA (reference sequence). CDR3 sequence (DNA): TGCAGTGCTAGAGAGGGGAACTCCTACGAGCAGTACTTC. It codes for CSAREGNSYEQYF.

This clonotype has more than one count but fewer than ten. V usage is TRBV6-5 and J usage is TRBJ2-7; D unresolved. Between the trimmed V and J ends, which lost 2 bases and 6 bases, there was a span of 14 bases. CDR1 is MNHEY, CDR2 SVGAGI, per germline. There are 14 residues in the CDR3. The CDR3 coding sequence is TGTGCCAGCAGTTACGGCCTGTCGGTACTCGAGCAGTACTTC. Translated, it gives CASSYGLSVLEQYF.

The V and J genes are TRBV7-8 and TRBJ1-4; D remains ambiguous. This CDR3 contains 16 residues. Germline V gene sequence: CDR1 SGHVS, CDR2 FQNEAQ. Trimming shortened V by 2 bases and J by 7 bases, and 17 bases separated the two germline ends. For the CDR3, the DNA is TGTGCCAGCAGCTTACGAGATACACCCACGGGTGAAAAACTGTTTTTT. Translating gives CASSLRDTPTGEKLFF.

The chain carries TRBV5-4 and TRBJ2-3; TRBD2 matches 7 bases. In germline, CDR1 is SGHNT, CDR2 YYREEE (reference sequence). The CDR3 contains 15 residues. With V trimmed by 1 base and J by 2 bases, 4 bases remained unmatched. The CDR3: CASSLPGLLTDTQYF. CDR3 in DNA: TGTGCCAGCAGCTTGCCGGGACTACTCACAGATACGCAGTATTTT.

The rearrangement links TRBV11-2 to TRBJ1-1; unclear D gene. Germline CDR1 reads SGHAT; CDR2 reads FQNNGV. The CDR3 sequence is 14 residues long. V lost 5 bases and J lost 4, with 14 bases in between. CDR3 nucleotide sequence: TGTGCCAGCAGCCCCATTCGGGGTGGCACTGAAGCTTTCTTT. Its translation: CASSPIRGGTEAFF. The whole variable domain, filled in from reference TRBV11-2 and TRBJ1-1, reads EAGVAQSPRYKIIEKRQSVAFWCNPISGHATLYWYQQILGQGPKLLIQFQNNGVVDDSQLPKDRFSAERLKGVDSTLKIQPAKLEDSAVYLCASSPIRGGTEAFFGQGTRLTVV.

As for this clonotype: Just one base apart from a much larger clone, this may be a read error. For the CDR3, the DNA is TGTGCCAGCAGCTATCCCGGGAGTTCCTACAATGAGCAGTTCTTC. Protein: CASSYPGSSYNEQFF. This rearrangement joins TRBV5-5 to TRBJ2-1; TRBD2 is a possible D gene (6 bases). Germline V lookup: CDR1 SGHKS, CDR2 YYEKEE (reference sequence). V was trimmed by 3 bases and J by 1 base, leaving 11 bases between them. CDR3 length: 15 residues.